The 13 T cell receptor beta chains below all came from one sample that was sequenced in a study of radiation and T cells in renal cell carcinoma. Time point defined: baseline pretreatment blood. Specified treatment: 15 Gy SBRT to primary tumor, nephrectomy 4 weeks later. TCRdb's copy holds only in-frame clones and misses some; the assay was immunoSEQ multiplex PCR. The table has roughly 100,000 clones, 82% seen once. The sequencing here drew on blood, taken from a patient whose treatment included radiotherapy and nephrectomy. Receptor source: a man in his 60s with renal cell carcinoma.

The chain is built from TRBV10-2 and TRBJ2-7; 8 bases are a match to TRBD1. CDR1 is WSHSY, CDR2 SAAADI, per germline. The junction had 3 bases not matched to a gene; V was cut back by 0 bases and J by 5 bases. The length of the CDR3 is 14 residues. CDR3 sequence reads: CASSESAGGHEQYF. The CDR3 DNA is TGCGCCAGCAGTGAGTCGGCAGGGGGCCACGAGCAGTACTTC.

This clone has just a few counts. The chain combines TRBV5-6 with TRBJ2-1, with D possibly being TRBD2 (6 bases). V dropped 0 bases and J dropped 4 bases, with 11 bases sitting between them. This CDR3 has 15 residues. Germline CDR1 SGHDT, CDR2 YYEEEE. The CDR3 spells CASSLGSGAYNEQFF. The CDR3 DNA is TGTGCCAGCAGCTTGGGTAGCGGAGCGTACAATGAGCAGTTCTTC.

The V gene is TRBV7-2, the J gene TRBJ2-3; TRBD2 aligns across 9 bases. The trim removed 1 base at V and 6 bases at J, leaving 8 bases unmatched. Germline-derived CDR1 and CDR2 are SGHTA and FQGNSA. The CDR3 extends over 16 amino acids. The CDR3 region has the DNA TGTGCCAGCAGCTTAGAGGCTAGCGGGAACGGTGATACGCAGTATTTT. Translation: CASSLEASGNGDTQYF.

This chain connects TRBV5-1 to TRBJ2-1; D is ambiguous. This CDR3 is 15 amino acids long. Per germline, CDR1 SGHRS and CDR2 YFSETQ. V shed 3 bases and J shed 5 bases, with 15 bases lying between them. The CDR3, as DNA: TGCGCCAGCAGCTCCGGTTCTAATTCTAACAATGAGCAGTTCTTC. Its protein is CASSSGSNSNNEQFF.

This chain uses TRBV6-5 with TRBJ2-1; D uncertain. This CDR3 has 15 residues. Germline CDR1 is MNHEY and CDR2 is SVGAGI. Trimming stripped 6 bases from V and 0 bases from J, with 12 bases between. The CDR3 DNA sequence: TGTGCCAGCAGCCCTACACCGAGCTCCTACAATGAGCAGTTCTTC. Its translation: CASSPTPSSYNEQFF.

In its sample, this clone was seen a few times. This chain links TRBV6-5 with TRBJ2-3; 8 bases match TRBD2. This CDR3 is 15 amino acids long. V shed 8 bases and J 9 bases; nucleotides not matched to a gene: 16. From germline, CDR1 is MNHEY and CDR2 SVGAGI. CDR3 amino acids: CASGDVAGTSGTQYF. The CDR3 region has the DNA TGTGCCAGCGGGGACGTTGCCGGGACTAGTGGCACGCAGTATTTT.

The V call is TRBV6-1, the J call TRBJ2-7, with TRBD1 matching over 7 bases. CDR1 is MNHNS, CDR2 SASEGT, per germline. V dropped 8 bases and J dropped 0; count of bases not matched to a gene: 4. The CDR3 length is 13 residues. In DNA, the CDR3 is TGTGCCAGCCTGGCAGGGGGCTCCTACGAGCAGTACTTC. Translated: CASLAGGSYEQYF.

The rearrangement links TRBV7-3 to TRBJ2-6; the D call may be TRBD1 or TRBD2 (5 bases each). V lost 2 bases and J lost 2, with 10 bases in between. CDR1 and CDR2 from the germline V gene are SGHTA and FQGTGA. CDR3 length equals 16 residues. For the CDR3, the DNA is TGTGCCAGCAGCTTAGCACGGGACGCTGGGGCCAACGTCCTGACTTTC. This gives the protein CASSLARDAGANVLTF.

The V gene is TRBV7-9, the J gene TRBJ2-1, with 11 bases matching TRBD1. Per the germline V gene, CDR1 is SEHNR and CDR2 is FQNEAQ (reference sequence). This CDR3 region has 15 residues. V was clipped by 5 bases and J by 2 bases; unmatched bases: 2. The chain's CDR3 is CASSRTGGAYNEQFF. Here the CDR3 DNA reads TGTGCCAGCAGCCGGACAGGGGGCGCCTACAATGAGCAGTTCTTC.

The rearrangement links TRBV5-1 to TRBJ2-7; 10 bases align to TRBD1. V shed 4 bases and J 7 bases; nucleotides not matched to a gene: 11. The CDR3 runs 15 residues. Germline assignment: CDR1 SGHRS and CDR2 YFSETQ. The CDR3: CASSGDRGRLTEQYF. DNA of the CDR3: TGCGCCAGCAGCGGAGACAGGGGGCGCTTAACTGAGCAGTACTTC.

This clone was seen only once. The CDR3, as DNA: TGTGCCAGCAGTATTACAGGGAACTCTGGAAACACCATATATTTT. Translation gives CASSITGNSGNTIYF. The V call is TRBV27, the J call TRBJ1-3; D possibly corresponds to TRBD1 (6 bases). Trimming removed 5 bases at V and 0 bases at J, with 11 bases between. Per the germline V gene, CDR1 is MNHEY and CDR2 is SMNVEV (reference sequence). The CDR3 is 15 amino acids.

As DNA, the CDR3 is TGTGCCAGCAGCTTTAGCGGCTCCTACAATGAGCAGTTCTTC. Its protein is CASSFSGSYNEQFF. V usage is TRBV5-6 and J usage is TRBJ2-1, with a possible D match to TRBD2 (6 bases). CDR1 and CDR2 (germline): SGHDT, YYEEEE. CDR3 size: 14 residues. V lost 2 bases, J lost 0 bases, and 6 bases lay in between. The variable domain in full, with the rest retrieved from reference TRBV5-6 and TRBJ2-1, is DAGVTQSPTHLIKTRGQQVTLRCSPKSGHDTVSWYQQALGQGPQFIFQYYEEEERQRGNFPDRFSGHQFPNYSSELNVNALLLGDSALYLCASSFSGSYNEQFFGPGTRLTVL.

The rearrangement joins TRBV28 to TRBJ1-1; D gene ambiguous. Deletions cut 5 bases from V and 3 bases from J, with 10 bases between. The CDR3 runs to 13 residues. CDR1 and CDR2 (germline): MDHEN, SYDVKM. CDR3 in DNA: TGTGCCAGCAGTCCTTACAGAGACACTGAAGCTTTCTTT. It specifies CASSPYRDTEAFF.